This section outlines one TCR beta chain sequence together with its context. Trimming cost V 4 bases and J 6 bases, with 17 bases left between them. The CDR3 extends over 15 amino acids. Germline V CDR1 and CDR2: LGHNA, YSLEER. This entry is derived from a study of blood T cell repertoires in COVID-19. Produced via immunoSEQ multiplex PCR; TCRdb's table is partial and in-frame only. Of some 180,000 clones listed, roughly 84% were seen once; the top ten hold 3% to 3.5%. Sequenced material: PBMCs or T cells enriched from blood (not recorded which). The receptor was derived from a woman aged 25 to 45 who had been exposed to COVID-19. This chain connects TRBV4-3 to TRBJ2-3; D is ambiguous. CDR3 loop: CASSPSPHAPDTQYF. The CDR3 DNA follows: TGCGCCAGCAGCCCAAGCCCTCACGCACCGGATACGCAGTATTTT.